This passage covers 6 T cell receptor beta chains from one sample sequenced in a study of blood T cell repertoires in COVID-19. The assay was immunoSEQ multiplex PCR, and TCRdb's table has in-frame clones only and misses some. The table records around 220,000 clones, roughly 88% of them present only once. The sequenced material came from peripheral blood. The receptors were gathered from a woman aged 40 to 50 who had recovered from COVID-19.

The rearrangement links TRBV9 to TRBJ1-6, with 10 positions matching TRBD1. V trimming: 3 bases; J trimming: 3 bases; junction bases outside the gene matches: 3. Germline CDR1 and CDR2: SGDLS and YYNGEE. The CDR3 consists of 16 residues. The CDR3 DNA reads as TGTGCCAGCAGCGAAGGGACAGGGGTCTATAATTCACCCCTCCACTTT. Amino acids: CASSEGTGVYNSPLHF.

The V call is TRBV7-9, the J call TRBJ1-5; D is perhaps TRBD1 (6 bases). The V end was cut by 6 bases, the J end by 6 bases, with 9 bases between. Germline V gives CDR1 SEHNR, CDR2 FQNEAQ (reference sequence). This CDR3 has 12 residues. The CDR3 region is CASSTGFQPQHF. CDR3 nucleotide sequence: TGTGCCAGCAGTACAGGGTTTCAGCCCCAGCATTTT.

The V gene is TRBV7-2, the J gene TRBJ1-2, with 7 nucleotides matching TRBD1. V lost 5 bases and J lost 6; bases outside the gene matches: 6. The CDR3 contains 13 residues. In germline, CDR1 is SGHTA, CDR2 FQGNSA. The CDR3 here is CASSPTGVNGYTF. CDR3 bases: TGTGCCAGCAGCCCTACAGGGGTGAATGGCTACACCTTC.

The chain is built from TRBV21-1 and TRBJ2-2; TRBD2 reflects the table's D call only, with no check against the DNA. TRBV21-1 is annotated as a pseudogene. The length of the CDR3 is 17 residues. CDR3 residues: CASSKRGRGGHTGELFF. CDR3 nucleotides: TGTGCCAGCAGCAAAAGGGGCCGGGGAGGGCACACCGGGGAGCTGTTTTTT.

This sequence joins TRBV7-9 and TRBJ1-3; TRBD1 agrees at 7 bases. The CDR3 has 14 residues. V lost 5 bases to trimming and J lost 2 bases; unmatched junction nucleotides: 3. From germline, CDR1 is SEHNR and CDR2 FQNEAQ (reference sequence). The CDR3 nucleotides are TGTGCCAGCAGCGCCGGGACAGCTGGAAACACCATATATTTT. This encodes CASSAGTAGNTIYF. The variable domain in full, with the rest retrieved from reference TRBV7-9 and TRBJ1-3, is DTGVSQNPRHKITKRGQNVTFRCDPISEHNRLYWYRQTLGQGPEFLTYFQNEAQLEKSRLLSDRFSAERPKGSFSTLEIQRTEQGDSAMYLCASSAGTAGNTIYFGEGSWLTVV.

The CDR3 nucleotides are TGTGCCAGCAGTTACAGGGCCGCGGGGAACGACGAGCAGTACTTC. Its protein is CASSYRAAGNDEQYF. This chain joins TRBV6-2 or TRBV6-3 and TRBJ2-7, with D maybe TRBD2 (6 bases). The germline V gene has CDR1 MNHEY and CDR2 SVGEGT. V was trimmed by 2 bases and J by 5 bases, leaving 16 bases between them. CDR3 length: 15 amino acids.